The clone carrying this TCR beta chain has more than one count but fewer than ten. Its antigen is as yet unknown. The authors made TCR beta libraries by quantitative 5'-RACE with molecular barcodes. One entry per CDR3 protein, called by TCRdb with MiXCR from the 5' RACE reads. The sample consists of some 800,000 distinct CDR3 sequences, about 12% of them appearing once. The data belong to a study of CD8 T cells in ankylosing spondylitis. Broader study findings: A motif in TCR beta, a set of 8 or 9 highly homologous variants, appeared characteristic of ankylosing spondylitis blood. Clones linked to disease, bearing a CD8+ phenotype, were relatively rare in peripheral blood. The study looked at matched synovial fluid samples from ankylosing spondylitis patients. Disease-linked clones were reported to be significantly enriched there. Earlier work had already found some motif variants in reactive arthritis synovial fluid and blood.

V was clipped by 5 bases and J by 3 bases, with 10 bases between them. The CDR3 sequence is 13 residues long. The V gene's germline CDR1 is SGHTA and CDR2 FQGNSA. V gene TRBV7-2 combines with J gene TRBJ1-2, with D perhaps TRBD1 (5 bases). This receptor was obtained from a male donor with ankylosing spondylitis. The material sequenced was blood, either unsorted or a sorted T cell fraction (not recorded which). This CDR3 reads CASSPGVDYGYTF. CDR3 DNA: TGTGCCAGCAGCCCGGGGGTGGACTATGGCTACACCTTC.